The 31 T cell receptor beta chains reported below all come from one sample, sequenced in a study of T cell responses to AZD1222 COVID-19 vaccine. The table came from immunoSEQ multiplex PCR; TCRdb's copy has only in-frame clones and leaves some out. This table has about 78,000 clones, about 84% appearing once. This material consisted of peripheral blood, taken on day 0 of AZD1222 vaccination. These receptor sequences come from an adult in good health.

CDR3 DNA: TGTGCCAGCAGCCAAGATCCGCGGCGGGGGTACCAAGAGACCCAGTACTTC. Translated, it gives CASSQDPRRGYQETQYF. The chain is built from TRBV14 and TRBJ2-5; TRBD2 agrees at 7 bases. CDR3 length equals 17 residues. Germline values: CDR1 SGHDN, CDR2 FVKESK. V was clipped by 0 bases and J by 0 bases; unmatched bases: 7.

The V and J genes are TRBV7-9 and TRBJ1-1; weak D call: TRBD1 (6 bases). From germline, CDR1 is SEHNR and CDR2 FQNEAQ (reference sequence). The CDR3 is 12 amino acids. Trimming pared 9 bases from V and 0 bases from J, leaving 8 bases between. CDR3 in amino acids: CASTGMNTEAFF. The DNA of the CDR3 is TGTGCCAGTACAGGGATGAACACTGAAGCTTTCTTT.

This chain's CDR3 is CASSSALAGGPSYNEQFF. The CDR3 DNA follows: TGTGCCAGCAGCTCAGCGCTAGCGGGAGGGCCGTCCTACAATGAGCAGTTCTTC. The chain carries TRBV7-6 and TRBJ2-1, with 12 bases aligning to TRBD2. CDR1 is SGHVS, CDR2 FNYEAQ, per germline. The CDR3 totals 18 residues. The V and J ends lost 4 bases and 1 base, in that order; junction bases with no gene match: 8.

This clone has a handful of counts. The J gene is TRBJ1-1, the V gene TRBV12-3 or TRBV12-4, with no clear D. Trimming took 6 bases from V and 1 from J, leaving 9 bases between them. The CDR3 length is 13 residues. This chain's CDR3 is CASRYRENTEAFF. In nucleotides, the CDR3 is TGTGCCAGCAGATATCGGGAGAACACTGAAGCTTTCTTT.

The V gene is TRBV6-6, the J gene TRBJ1-2, with 8 positions matching TRBD1. CDR3 length: 15 amino acids. CDR1 is MNHNY, CDR2 SVGAGI, per germline (reference sequence). V was clipped by 7 bases and J by 5 bases; unmatched bases: 12. For the CDR3, the DNA is TGTGCCAGCAAAGGGGCAGGGGGCGCCACTTATGGCTACACCTTC. Translation: CASKGAGGATYGYTF.

This sequence joins TRBV6-5 and TRBJ2-3; 7 nucleotides align to TRBD2. CDR3 size: 16 residues. CDR1 and CDR2 (germline): MNHEY, SVGAGI. The trim removed 2 bases at V and 7 bases at J, leaving 12 bases unmatched. The CDR3 coding sequence is TGTGCCAGCAGTTACGACCGGGACTACCGCGGGAATACGCAGTATTTT. It is translated as CASSYDRDYRGNTQYF.

The rearrangement links TRBV18 to TRBJ1-6; maybe TRBD1 (6 bases). V was pared by 5 bases and J by 6 bases, with 29 bases between. CDR1 and CDR2 (germline): KGHSH, LQKENI. The CDR3 has 20 amino acids. In DNA, the CDR3 is TGTGCCAGCTCAGCAACAGGGTACAGCCAAACTTACACCGGTAATTCACCCCTCCACTTT. This translates into CASSATGYSQTYTGNSPLHF.

The chain is built from TRBV5-1 and TRBJ1-1; 10 bases align to TRBD1. The CDR3 has 15 residues. Germline V CDR1 and CDR2: SGHRS, YFSETQ. The V segment lost 4 bases and the J segment 4 bases; nucleotides outside the gene matches: 7. In DNA, the CDR3 is TGCGCCAGCAGCCTTAAGGGGGACAGGGGCACTGAAGCTTTCTTT. Amino acids: CASSLKGDRGTEAFF.

This chain links TRBV7-2 with TRBJ2-1; the D is unclear. CDR1 and CDR2 from the germline V gene are SGHTA and FQGNSA. Trimming took off 5 bases at V and 2 bases at J, with 19 bases between the two ends. The CDR3 has 17 amino acids. CDR3 nucleotides: TGTGCCAGCAGCGACCAGTCGGCGGCGTATACCTACAATGAGCAGTTCTTC. It translates to CASSDQSAAYTYNEQFF.

This chain links TRBV4-1 with TRBJ2-7; a possible D gene is TRBD2 (5 bases). Looked up from germline, CDR1 is MGHRA and CDR2 is YSYEKL. This CDR3 contains 14 residues. V dropped 1 base and J dropped 3 bases, with 10 bases sitting between them. CDR3 coding DNA: TGCGCCAGCAGCCAAGGGACCGGGGACTACGAGCAGTACTTC. Residues: CASSQGTGDYEQYF.

This chain uses TRBV7-2 with TRBJ2-7, with 14 positions matching TRBD2. J was trimmed by 5 bases and V by 5 bases; bases with no gene match: 5. The germline V gene has CDR1 SGHTA and CDR2 FQGNSA. The CDR3 runs 15 residues. The CDR3 sequence: CASSPRLAGGNEQYF. The CDR3 nucleotides read TGTGCCAGCAGCCCCCGACTAGCGGGAGGGAACGAGCAGTACTTC.

A few counts support this clone. The rearrangement links TRBV29-1 to TRBJ1-4, with D perhaps matching TRBD1 (5 bases). The germline gives CDR1 SQVTM, CDR2 ANQGSEA. With 5 bases removed from V and 8 bases from J, the gap between germline ends came to 12 bases. The CDR3 loop spans 12 amino acids. CDR3 nucleotides: TGCAGCGTTCGGGACCCTGAGGAAAAACTGTTTTTT. Protein product: CSVRDPEEKLFF. The entire variable domain, with the rest obtained from reference TRBV29-1 and TRBJ1-4, is as follows: SAVISQKPSRDICQRGTSLTIQCQVDSQVTMMFWYRQQPGQSLTLIATANQGSEATYESGFVIDKFPISRPNLTFSTLTVSNMSPEDSSIYLCSVRDPEEKLFFGSGTQLSVL.

The chain links TRBV19 to TRBJ1-1, with D unresolved. Trimming removed 5 bases at V and 5 bases at J, with 9 bases between. The CDR3 spans 12 residues. The germline CDR1 and CDR2 sequences are LNHDA and SQIVND (reference sequence). CDR3 nucleotide sequence: TGTGCCAGTAGTCACCTAGGGACTGAAGCTTTCTTT. As protein: CASSHLGTEAFF.

This chain links TRBV7-2 with TRBJ2-3; 14 bases align to TRBD2. Germline trimming cut 1 base from V and 3 bases from J; bases unmatched to any gene: 3. Germline CDR1 is SGHTA and CDR2 is FQGNSA. CDR3 size: 17 residues. The CDR3 loop reads CASSLGLAGGPTDTQYF. Written as DNA, the CDR3 is TGTGCCAGCAGCTTAGGACTAGCGGGGGGGCCTACAGATACGCAGTATTTT. Combining the CDR3 with reference TRBV7-2 and TRBJ2-3 gives the whole variable domain GAGVSQSPSNKVTEKGKDVELRCDPISGHTALYWYRQSLGQGLEFLIYFQGNSAPDKSGLPSDRFSAERTGGSVSTLTIQRTQQEDSAVYLCASSLGLAGGPTDTQYFGPGTRLTVL.

The chain carries TRBV19 and TRBJ1-5, with D possibly being TRBD1 (5 bases). Germline CDR1 reads LNHDA; CDR2 reads SQIVND (reference sequence). This CDR3 is built from 12 residues. V lost 10 bases and J lost 5, with 12 bases in between. CDR3: CATGGDHQPQHF. The CDR3 nucleotides are TGTGCCACCGGAGGGGACCATCAGCCCCAGCATTTT.

CDR3 nucleotides: TGCGCCAGCAGCTCGACAGTGACTAATGAAAAACTGTTTTTT. This codes for CASSSTVTNEKLFF. This rearrangement joins TRBV5-1 to TRBJ1-4; weak D call: TRBD1 (5 bases). The germline V gene encodes CDR1 SGHRS and CDR2 YFSETQ. The CDR3 is made up of 14 amino acids. The V end lost 3 bases, the J end lost 2 bases, and 8 bases lay between the germline ends.

The genes are TRBV7-2 and TRBJ2-2; 10 positions match TRBD1. J lost 4 bases, V lost 5 bases, and 4 bases had no gene match. The CDR3 spans 15 residues. Germline V gene data show CDR1 as SGHTA and CDR2 as FQGNSA. CDR3 sequence: CASSARQGATGELFF. In DNA, the CDR3 is TGTGCCAGCAGCGCCAGACAGGGGGCCACCGGGGAGCTGTTTTTT.

This clone was recorded a few times. V usage is TRBV6-5 and J usage is TRBJ2-3; 9 nucleotides line up with TRBD1. The CDR3 consists of 15 residues. Germline V CDR1 and CDR2: MNHEY, SVGAGI. Germline trimming cut 5 bases from V and 4 bases from J; bases unmatched to any gene: 7. The CDR3 sequence is CASSRGQGGADTQYF. The CDR3 DNA reads as TGTGCCAGCAGTCGGGGACAGGGCGGGGCAGATACGCAGTATTTT.

The chain is built from TRBV10-1 and TRBJ1-1, with unresolved D. The CDR3 runs 12 residues. V lost 6 bases and J lost 5, with 10 bases in between. The germline CDR1 and CDR2 sequences are WNHNN and SYGVQD (reference sequence). CDR3 residues: CASSPPGTEAFF. As DNA, the CDR3 is TGCGCCAGCAGCCCCCCGGGGACTGAAGCTTTCTTT.

This chain links TRBV7-6 with TRBJ1-1; 9 positions match TRBD1. CDR1 is SGHVS, CDR2 FNYEAQ, per germline. The V gene end was trimmed by 5 bases and the J gene end by 0 bases; junction bases not matched to a gene: 7. This CDR3 is built from 16 residues. CDR3: CASSKRDREVNTEAFF. The CDR3 DNA is TGTGCCAGCAGCAAAAGGGACAGGGAGGTGAACACTGAAGCTTTCTTT.

V usage is TRBV7-9 and J usage is TRBJ1-1, with a weak D call TRBD1 (5 bases). CDR3 size: 13 residues. Trimming pared 1 base from V and 11 bases from J, leaving 14 bases between. The germline V gene has CDR1 SEHNR and CDR2 FQNEAQ (reference sequence). The CDR3, as DNA: TGTGCCAGCAGCTTAGACCAGGGCTCGCTGGCTTTCTTT. Amino acids: CASSLDQGSLAFF.

The chain couples TRBV28 to TRBJ1-5, with 10 positions matching TRBD1. CDR1 MDHEN and CDR2 SYDVKM come from the germline V gene. The CDR3 extends over 15 amino acids. Losses at the gene ends were 5 bases for V and 0 bases for J; bases not matched to a gene: 1. CDR3 residues: CASSGDRGSNQPQHF. CDR3 nucleotide sequence: TGTGCCAGCAGTGGGGACAGGGGTAGCAATCAGCCCCAGCATTTT.

The chain couples TRBV18 to TRBJ1-2, with no clear D. CDR3 length equals 15 residues. The ends were cut back, 5 bases at V and 1 base at J, with 14 bases in the middle. Germline CDR1 KGHSH, CDR2 LQKENI. The CDR3 protein is CASSYADGYNYGYTF. Here the CDR3 DNA reads TGTGCCAGCTCATACGCGGACGGATATAACTATGGCTACACCTTC. Supplemented by reference TRBV18 and TRBJ1-2, the full variable domain reads NAGVMQNPRHLVRRRGQEARLRCSPMKGHSHVYWYRQLPEEGLKFMVYLQKENIIDESGMPKERFSAEFPKEGPSILRIQQVVRGDSAAYFCASSYADGYNYGYTFGSGTRLTVV.

V gene TRBV27 combines with J gene TRBJ1-1, with 7 nucleotides matching TRBD1. Per the germline V gene, CDR1 is MNHEY and CDR2 is SMNVEV (reference sequence). The CDR3 runs 14 residues. The junction had 10 bases not matched to a gene; V was cut back by 7 bases and J by 5 bases. For the CDR3, the DNA is TGTGCCAGCATTATCGACAGGGAGAGTACTGAAGCTTTCTTT. It encodes CASIIDRESTEAFF.

J is TRBJ2-3 and V is TRBV11-2; D uncertain. V lost 3 bases and J lost 2, with 12 bases in between. The CDR3 is 15 amino acids. Germline V gives CDR1 SGHAT, CDR2 FQNNGV. CDR3 in amino acids: CASSFGRRYTDTQYF. CDR3 nucleotides: TGTGCCAGCAGCTTCGGACGGAGATACACAGATACGCAGTATTTT.

This chain uses TRBV5-1 with TRBJ2-1; D unclear. The CDR3 length is 14 residues. The germline V gene encodes CDR1 SGHRS and CDR2 YFSETQ. Deletions cut 0 bases from V and 5 bases from J, with 9 bases between. In DNA form, the CDR3 reads TGCGCCAGCAGCTTGGGAGGAAACAACAATGAGCAGTTCTTC. It codes for CASSLGGNNNEQFF.

The chain links TRBV3-1 (or the pseudogene TRBV3-2) to TRBJ1-4, with D possibly matching TRBD1 (5 bases). The CDR3 is made up of 14 amino acids. Trimming removed 1 base at V and 8 bases at J, with 11 bases between. Germline lookup yields CDR1 LGHDT and CDR2 YNNKEL (reference sequence). In DNA form, the CDR3 reads TGTGCCAGCAGCCAAGCTCAGACAGCAGAAAAACTGTTTTTT. It encodes CASSQAQTAEKLFF.

On this clone: The sample holds other DNA sequences that translate to the same CDR3. The chain couples TRBV12-3 or TRBV12-4 to TRBJ2-1, with D perhaps matching TRBD2 (6 bases). CDR3 length: 13 amino acids. Between the trimmed V and J ends, which lost 8 bases and 2 bases, there was a span of 10 bases. The CDR3 DNA follows: TGTGCCAGCTCCTCGGGGGCCTACAATGAGCAGTTCTTC. It encodes CASSSGAYNEQFF.

The V gene is TRBV20-1, the J gene TRBJ1-2; TRBD1 agrees at 7 bases. This CDR3 comprises 11 residues. The germline V gene encodes CDR1 DFQATT and CDR2 SNEGSKA (reference sequence). V dropped 6 bases and J dropped 6; count of bases not matched to a gene: 4. The CDR3 DNA reads TGCAGTGCCGGAACAGGGGATGGCTACACCTTC. Amino acids: CSAGTGDGYTF.

The V and J genes are TRBV2 and TRBJ2-7; TRBD2 might be the D (7 bases). V lost 9 bases to trimming and J lost 1 base, with 16 bases between them. CDR1 SNHLY and CDR2 FYNNEI come from the germline V gene. The CDR3 covers 14 residues. The CDR3 bases are TGTGCCAGGAGACAGGCGCGGGGGTCCTACGAGCAGTACTTC. Protein: CARRQARGSYEQYF.

V gene TRBV7-9 combines with J gene TRBJ1-1, with D possibly matching TRBD1 (5 bases). The V gene's germline CDR1 is SEHNR and CDR2 FQNEAQ (reference sequence). Trimming left V 5 bases short and J 1 base short, with 14 bases between. There are 15 residues in the CDR3. CDR3 residues: CASSTESQGNTEAFF. As DNA, the CDR3 is TGTGCCAGCAGCACCGAATCCCAGGGGAACACTGAAGCTTTCTTT.